A selection of T cell receptor beta chains follows, all from one sample in a study of a mutant IDH1 vaccine in newly diagnosed glioma. Which antigens these TCRs recognize remains unknown. Produced via immunoSEQ multiplex PCR; TCRdb's table is partial and in-frame only. The repertoire holds around 41,000 clones, 78% seen once, with 6.3% in the top ten. Sequenced here: PBMCs, sampled from a glioma patient whose treatment included an IDH1 peptide vaccine. The source is a woman in her thirties or forties with glioma. Some clones in this sample may be carry-over from other donors' samples. Each CDR3 is given with its conserved first and last residue. A D gene is named only where the DNA matches it firmly. Rows may omit the clone size; those that give it use once, few, many or a size class.

D	size	V	J	DNA	CDR3
-	-	TRBV27	TRBJ1-6	TGTGCCAGCAGTAAGTTTAATCGGGGGACTAATTCACCCCTCCACTTT	CASSKFNRGTNSPLHF
-	-	TRBV28	TRBJ2-7	TGTGCCAGCAGTTTGCTCCGGGAACCTCCCTACGAGCAGTACTTC	CASSLLREPPYEQYF
-	-	TRBV5-1	TRBJ2-7	TGCGCCAGCAGCCCATACAGAAGCTCCTACGAGCAGTACTTC	CASSPYRSSYEQYF
-	-	TRBV5-4	TRBJ2-2	TGTGCCAGCAGCTTCCAGGGGAGCACCGGGGAGCTGTTTTTT	CASSFQGSTGELFF
-	few	TRBV28	TRBJ1-2	TGTGCCAGCAGTTTCGATGGCTACACCTTC	CASSFDGYTF
-	-	TRBV5-1	TRBJ2-7	TGCGCCAGCAGCTCAGGGGCGAGCTACGAGCAGTACTTC	CASSSGASYEQYF
-	-	TRBV28	TRBJ1-5	TGTGCCAGCAGTTTCAGGGGCCATCAGCCCCAGCATTTT	CASSFRGHQPQHF
-	-	TRBV5-1	TRBJ2-1	TGCGCCAGCAGCTTGTCCGCCGGGCCTCACAATGAGCAGTTCTTC	CASSLSAGPHNEQFF
-	-	TRBV7-8	TRBJ2-7	TGTGCCAGTCGACCGGGAGCTGGGGAGCAGTACTTC	CASRPGAGEQYF
-	once	TRBV6-4	TRBJ1-1	TGTGCCAGCAGCGATTACGCAGGGGCGACTGAAGCTTTCTTT	CASSDYAGATEAFF
TRBD2	-	TRBV4-1	TRBJ2-2	TGCGCCAGCGGGTCGGGGAGGGTGAACACCGGGGAGCTGTTTTTT	CASGSGRVNTGELFF
TRBD1	-	TRBV20-1	TRBJ1-5	TGCAGTGCTAGAGAAGGGGGCCCCCAGCATTTT	CSAREGGPQHF
-	-	TRBV7-8	TRBJ2-1	TGTGCCAGCAGCCCCCCGGCCGCACGTAATGAGCAGTTCTTC	CASSPPAARNEQFF
-	-	TRBV6-5	TRBJ2-3	TGTGCCAGCAGTTACACCACCACAGATACGCAGTATTTT	CASSYTTTDTQYF
-	few	TRBV11-2	TRBJ1-1	TGTGCCAGCAGCTTCAAAGGCGCGGACACTGAAGCTTTCTTT	CASSFKGADTEAFF
-	-	TRBV2	TRBJ2-3	TGTGCCAACGAGTGGCGGGTAGACTACACAGATACGCAGTATTTT	CANEWRVDYTDTQYF
-	-	TRBV28	TRBJ1-2	TGTGCCAGCAGTCTCACAGGGTTTGGCTACACCTTC	CASSLTGFGYTF